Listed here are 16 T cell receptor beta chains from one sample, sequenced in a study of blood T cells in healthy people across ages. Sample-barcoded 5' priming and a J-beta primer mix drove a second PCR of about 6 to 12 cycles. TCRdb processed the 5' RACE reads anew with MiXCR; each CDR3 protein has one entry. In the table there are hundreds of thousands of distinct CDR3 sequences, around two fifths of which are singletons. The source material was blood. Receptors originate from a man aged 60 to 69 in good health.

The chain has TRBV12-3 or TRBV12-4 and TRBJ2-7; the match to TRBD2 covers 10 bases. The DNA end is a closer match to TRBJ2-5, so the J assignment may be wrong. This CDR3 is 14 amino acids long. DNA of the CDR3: TGTGCCAGCAGCCGACTAGCGGGTTACGAGACCCAGTACTTC. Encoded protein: CASSRLAGYETQYF.

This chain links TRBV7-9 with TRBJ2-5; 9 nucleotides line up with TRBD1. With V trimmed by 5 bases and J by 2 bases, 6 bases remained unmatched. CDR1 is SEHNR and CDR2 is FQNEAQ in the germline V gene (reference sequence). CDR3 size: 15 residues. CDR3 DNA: TGTGCCAGCAGCCGGGGGGACAGGGATCAAGAGACCCAGTACTTC. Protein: CASSRGDRDQETQYF.

DNA for the CDR3: TGTGCCAGCAGCCGGGACAGGGTGAAGGTCGAGCAGTACTTC. The encoded protein is CASSRDRVKVEQYF. The chain recombines TRBV6-2 or TRBV6-3 with TRBJ2-7; 9 nucleotides align to TRBD1. V was pared by 6 bases and J by 6 bases, with 9 bases of the junction left unmatched. This CDR3 region has 14 residues. CDR1 and CDR2 (germline): MNHEY, SVGEGT.

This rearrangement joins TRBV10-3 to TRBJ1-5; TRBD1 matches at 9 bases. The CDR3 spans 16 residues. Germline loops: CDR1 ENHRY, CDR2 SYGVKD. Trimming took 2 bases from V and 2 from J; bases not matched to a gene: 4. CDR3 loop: CAISEGTGKGNQPQHF. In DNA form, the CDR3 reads TGTGCCATCAGTGAGGGGACAGGGAAAGGCAATCAGCCCCAGCATTTT.

DNA of the CDR3: TGTGCCAGCAGCTTAGGGCGGGGTCTGGGGGCGGTAGATACGCAGTATTTT. This sequence encodes CASSLGRGLGAVDTQYF. The chain employs TRBV7-2 and TRBJ2-3; D possibly uses TRBD1 or TRBD2 (6 bases each). The CDR3 has 17 residues. CDR1 and CDR2 from the germline V gene are SGHTA and FQGNSA. V was shortened by 1 base and J by 5 bases, with 19 bases between the two germline ends.

The CDR3 loop reads CASGSLAGGTYNEQYF. The CDR3 DNA reads as TGTGCCAGCGGATCCTTAGCGGGGGGTACCTACAATGAGCAGTACTTC. The chain is built from TRBV27 and TRBJ2-1, with 10 nucleotides matching TRBD2. The J call may be mistaken, given a closer DNA end match to TRBJ2-7. This CDR3 has 16 amino acids. The germline V gene has CDR1 MNHEY and CDR2 SMNVEV (reference sequence).

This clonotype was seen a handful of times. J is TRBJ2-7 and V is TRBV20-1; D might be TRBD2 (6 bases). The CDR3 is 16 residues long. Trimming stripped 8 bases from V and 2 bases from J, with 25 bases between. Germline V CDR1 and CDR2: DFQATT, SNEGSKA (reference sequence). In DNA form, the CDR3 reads TGCAGTTCTTACCCTCTCCGGGACTCCCAGACCTACGAGCAGTACTTC. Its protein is CSSYPLRDSQTYEQYF.

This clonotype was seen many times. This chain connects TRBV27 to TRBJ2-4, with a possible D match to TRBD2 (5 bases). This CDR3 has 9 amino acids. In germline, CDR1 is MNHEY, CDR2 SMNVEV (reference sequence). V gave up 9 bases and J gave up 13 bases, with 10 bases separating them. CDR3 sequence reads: CASGWEQYF. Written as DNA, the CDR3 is TGTGCCAGTGGGTGGGAGCAGTACTTC.

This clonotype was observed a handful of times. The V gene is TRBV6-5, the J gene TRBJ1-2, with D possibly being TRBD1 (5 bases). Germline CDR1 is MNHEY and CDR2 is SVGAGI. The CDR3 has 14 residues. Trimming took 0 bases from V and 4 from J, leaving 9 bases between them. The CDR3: CASSYSGGRYGYTF. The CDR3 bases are TGTGCCAGCAGTTACTCCGGGGGTCGCTATGGCTACACCTTC.

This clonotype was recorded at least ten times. The CDR3 DNA follows: TGTGCCAGCAGTGAATTGGGCAGCCCGAAGTATGGCTACACCTTC. Its translation: CASSELGSPKYGYTF. The rearrangement joins TRBV2 to TRBJ1-2, with D unresolved. The CDR3 loop spans 15 amino acids. V lost 2 bases and J lost 5, with 15 bases in between. Germline V CDR1 and CDR2: SNHLY, FYNNEI.

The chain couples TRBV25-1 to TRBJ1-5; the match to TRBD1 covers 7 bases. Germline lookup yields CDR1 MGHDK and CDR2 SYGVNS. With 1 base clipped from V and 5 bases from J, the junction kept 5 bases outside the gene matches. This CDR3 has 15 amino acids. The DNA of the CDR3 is TGTGCCAGCAGTGAATTGGCAGGGGGGGATCAGCCCCAGCATTTT. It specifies CASSELAGGDQPQHF.

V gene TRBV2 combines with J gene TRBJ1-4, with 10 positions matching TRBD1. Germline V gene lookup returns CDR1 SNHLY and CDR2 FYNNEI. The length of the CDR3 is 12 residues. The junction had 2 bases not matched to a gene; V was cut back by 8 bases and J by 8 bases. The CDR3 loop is CASGQGGEKLFF. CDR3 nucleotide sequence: TGTGCCAGCGGACAGGGGGGCGAAAAACTGTTTTTT.

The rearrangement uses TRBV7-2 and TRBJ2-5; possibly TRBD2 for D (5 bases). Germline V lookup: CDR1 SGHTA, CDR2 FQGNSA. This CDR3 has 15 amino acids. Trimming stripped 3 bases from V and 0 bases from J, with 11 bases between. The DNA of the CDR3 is TGTGCCAGCAGCTTTGGGAGACCGTACCAAGAGACCCAGTACTTC. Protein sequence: CASSFGRPYQETQYF.

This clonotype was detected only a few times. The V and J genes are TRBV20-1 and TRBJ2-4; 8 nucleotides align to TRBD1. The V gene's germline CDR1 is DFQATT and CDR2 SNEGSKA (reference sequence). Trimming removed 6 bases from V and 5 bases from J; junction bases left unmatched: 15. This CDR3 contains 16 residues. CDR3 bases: TGCAGTGCATCCGGGACAGGCCTAGGGAGGCAAAACATTCAGTACTTC. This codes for CSASGTGLGRQNIQYF.

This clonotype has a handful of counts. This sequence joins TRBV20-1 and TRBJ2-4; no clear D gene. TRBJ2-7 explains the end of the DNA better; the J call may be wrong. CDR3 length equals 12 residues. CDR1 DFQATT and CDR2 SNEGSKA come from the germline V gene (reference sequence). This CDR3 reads CSARLSPYEQYF. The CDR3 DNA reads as TGCAGTGCTAGGCTGTCACCCTACGAGCAGTACTTC.

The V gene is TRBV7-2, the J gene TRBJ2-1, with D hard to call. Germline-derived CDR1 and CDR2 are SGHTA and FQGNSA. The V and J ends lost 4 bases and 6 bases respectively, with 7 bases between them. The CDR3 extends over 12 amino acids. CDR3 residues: CASSSRINEQFF. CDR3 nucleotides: TGTGCCAGCAGCTCCAGAATCAATGAGCAGTTCTTC. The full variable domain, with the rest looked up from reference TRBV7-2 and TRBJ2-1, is GAGVSQSPSNKVTEKGKDVELRCDPISGHTALYWYRQSLGQGLEFLIYFQGNSAPDKSGLPSDRFSAERTGGSVSTLTIQRTQQEDSAVYLCASSSRINEQFFGPGTRLTVL.